The T cell receptor (beta chain) described here comes from a study of shared clonotypes between healthy human individuals. Study summary: Plates per donor: three CD4 naive, three CD4 memory, two CD8 naive, one CD8 memory. The study, taken as a whole, reports: Non-shared clonotypes displayed generation probabilities falling below those of clonotypes present in all four donors.

The CD8 memory fraction combined CD45RO+ cells with TemRA cells (CCR7-negative CD45RA+). There are 14 residues in the CDR3. Germline V gene sequence: CDR1 SGDLS, CDR2 YYNGEE. V shed 3 bases and J shed 0 bases, with 10 bases lying between them. Sorted-subset replicate PCR reactions contained around 220 ng DNA, corresponding to about 30,000 T cell genomes. The method was immunoSEQ multiplex PCR; TCRdb's version includes in-frame clones alone and lacks a portion of them. The sample lists 400,000 or so clones, around 96% occurring once. As for this clone: Antigen: not known.

V gene TRBV9 combines with J gene TRBJ2-7; a weak D match, TRBD1 (6 bases). This clonotype was obtained from a man aged 25 to 40 in good health. What was sequenced was memory CD8+ T cells sorted from blood. The subset: CD45RO+ cells pooled with CCR7-negative TemRA cells. DNA of the CDR3: TGTGCCAGCAGCGCCGGGACAAACTCCTACGAGCAGTACTTC. Encoded protein: CASSAGTNSYEQYF.